This T cell receptor (beta chain) derives from a study of cytomegalovirus exposure and HLA in healthy donors. Study-level findings and limits: The study listed roughly 150 cytomegalovirus-associated TCR beta chains.

Comments on this clone: Its specificity is unknown.

Sequencing was performed with immunoSEQ multiplex PCR; in TCRdb, only in-frame clones are kept and a portion is missing. Found here are roughly 100,000 clones, approximately 90% of them singletons; the top ten hold 1.8%. Trimming removed 3 bases from V and 1 base from J, with 12 bases in between. CDR3 length equals 15 residues. Looked up from germline, CDR1 is MNHNY and CDR2 is SVGAGI (reference sequence). Input material: PBMCs. The rearrangement links TRBV6-6 to TRBJ1-1, with D possibly being TRBD1 (5 bases). This sequence originates from a woman under 30 in good health and CMV-seropositive. The CDR3 here is CASSYGGGTNTEAFF. The CDR3 DNA follows: TGTGCCAGCAGTTATGGCGGGGGGACGAACACTGAAGCTTTCTTT.